This T cell receptor beta chain was captured by sequencing in a study of blood T cell repertoires in COVID-19. The germline CDR1 and CDR2 sequences are GTSNPN and SVGIG (reference sequence). The CDR3 contains 16 residues. Trimming took 1 base from V and 2 from J; bases not matched to a gene: 8. Assay: immunoSEQ multiplex PCR; the TCRdb copy retains only in-frame clones and omits some. The table lists around 100,000 clones, 70% to 80% of them singletons. This chain links TRBV30 with TRBJ1-1, with TRBD1 identical over 9 bases. The TCR originated in a man between 65 and 85 years old with active or convalescent COVID-19. What was sequenced was peripheral blood. The CDR3 DNA reads as TGTGCCTGGAGTGAGGACAGGGGCGGGGTAAACACTGAAGCTTTCTTT. This sequence encodes CAWSEDRGGVNTEAFF.